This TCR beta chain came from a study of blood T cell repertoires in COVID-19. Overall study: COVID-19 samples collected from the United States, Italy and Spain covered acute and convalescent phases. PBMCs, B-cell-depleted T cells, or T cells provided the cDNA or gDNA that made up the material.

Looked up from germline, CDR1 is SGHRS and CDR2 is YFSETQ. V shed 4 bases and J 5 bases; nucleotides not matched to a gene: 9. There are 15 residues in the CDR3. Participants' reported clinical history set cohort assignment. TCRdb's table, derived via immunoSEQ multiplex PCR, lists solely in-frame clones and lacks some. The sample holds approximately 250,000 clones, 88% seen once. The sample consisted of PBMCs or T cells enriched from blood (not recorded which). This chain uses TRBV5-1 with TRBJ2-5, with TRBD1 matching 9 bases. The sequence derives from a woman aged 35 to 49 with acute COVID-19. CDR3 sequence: CASSGPGQGQETQYF. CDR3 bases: TGCGCCAGCAGCGGACCGGGACAGGGTCAGGAGACCCAGTACTTC.